This T cell receptor beta chain was documented in a study of blood T cells in healthy people across ages. Study-level results: Diversity estimates from one million T cells were considered underestimates.

The V gene end was trimmed by 0 bases and the J gene end by 3 bases; junction bases not matched to a gene: 5. CDR1 is MNHEY, CDR2 SVGAGI, per germline. CDR3 length: 16 residues. This clonotype occurred a few times. Its antigen is as yet unknown. PCR was performed a second time for roughly 7 to 12 cycles using a sample-barcoded 5' primer and a J-beta primer mix. From the 5' RACE reads, TCRdb called clonotypes with MiXCR, one entry per CDR3 protein. The sample yields about 780,000 distinct CDR3 sequences, around a quarter seen once. The sample also formed part of further work on T cells of mothers and their children.

The sample taken for sequencing was blood. The V call is TRBV6-5, the J call TRBJ2-5; 9 nucleotides match TRBD1. This TCR came from a boy aged 5 to 17 in good health. In DNA form, the CDR3 reads TGTGCCAGCAGTTACTCGGATAGGACAGGGGAAGAGACCCAGTACTTC. It encodes CASSYSDRTGEETQYF.